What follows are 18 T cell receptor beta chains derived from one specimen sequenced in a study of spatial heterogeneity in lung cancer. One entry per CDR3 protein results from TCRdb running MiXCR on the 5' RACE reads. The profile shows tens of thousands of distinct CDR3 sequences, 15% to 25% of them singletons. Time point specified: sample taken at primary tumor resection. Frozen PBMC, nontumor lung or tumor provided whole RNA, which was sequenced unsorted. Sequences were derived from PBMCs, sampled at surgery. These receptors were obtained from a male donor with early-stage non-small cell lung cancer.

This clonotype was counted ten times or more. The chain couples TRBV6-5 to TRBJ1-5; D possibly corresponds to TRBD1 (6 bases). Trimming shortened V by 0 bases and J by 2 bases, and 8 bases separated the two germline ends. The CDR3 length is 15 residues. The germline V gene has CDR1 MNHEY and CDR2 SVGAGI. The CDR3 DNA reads TGTGCCAGCAGTTACTCGAGGACAGGCAATCAGCCCCAGCATTTT. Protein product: CASSYSRTGNQPQHF.

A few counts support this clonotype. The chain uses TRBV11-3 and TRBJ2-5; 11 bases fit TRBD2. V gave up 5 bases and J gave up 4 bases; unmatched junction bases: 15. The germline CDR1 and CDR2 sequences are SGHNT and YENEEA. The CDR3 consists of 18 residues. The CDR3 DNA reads TGTGCCAGCAGCAATACTAGCGGGGGCCCCCGTATGCGAGAGACCCAGTACTTC. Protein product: CASSNTSGGPRMRETQYF.

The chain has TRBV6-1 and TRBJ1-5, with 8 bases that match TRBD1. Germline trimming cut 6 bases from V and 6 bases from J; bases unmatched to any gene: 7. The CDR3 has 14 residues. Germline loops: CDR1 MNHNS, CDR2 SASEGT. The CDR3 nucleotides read TGTGCCAGCAGCACAAGTCAGGGGGCTCAGCCCCAGCATTTT. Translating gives CASSTSQGAQPQHF.

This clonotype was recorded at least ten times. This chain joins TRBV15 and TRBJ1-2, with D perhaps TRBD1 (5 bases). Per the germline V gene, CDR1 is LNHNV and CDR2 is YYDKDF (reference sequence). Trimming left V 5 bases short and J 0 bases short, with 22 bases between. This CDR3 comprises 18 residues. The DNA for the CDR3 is TGTGCCACCAGCCGCCGGGGCCTTAGCACCGTTTCTAACTATGGCTACACCTTC. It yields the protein CATSRRGLSTVSNYGYTF.

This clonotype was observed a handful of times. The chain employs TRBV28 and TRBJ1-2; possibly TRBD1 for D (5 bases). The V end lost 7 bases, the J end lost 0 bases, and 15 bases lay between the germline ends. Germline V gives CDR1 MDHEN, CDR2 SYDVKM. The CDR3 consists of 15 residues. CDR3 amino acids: CASNEQGGANYGYTF. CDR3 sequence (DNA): TGTGCCAGCAACGAGCAGGGAGGGGCTAACTATGGCTACACCTTC.

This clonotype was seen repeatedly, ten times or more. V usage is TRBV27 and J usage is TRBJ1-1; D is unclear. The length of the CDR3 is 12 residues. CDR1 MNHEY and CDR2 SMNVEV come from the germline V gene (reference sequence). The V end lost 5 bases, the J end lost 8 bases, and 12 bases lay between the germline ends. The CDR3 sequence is CASSLPGGEAFF. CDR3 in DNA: TGTGCCAGCAGTCTTCCCGGCGGGGAAGCTTTCTTT.

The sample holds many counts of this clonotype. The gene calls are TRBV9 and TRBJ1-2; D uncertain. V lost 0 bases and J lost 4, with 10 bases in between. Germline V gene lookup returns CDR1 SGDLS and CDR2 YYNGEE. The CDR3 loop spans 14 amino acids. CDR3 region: CASSVDRSSYGYTF. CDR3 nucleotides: TGTGCCAGCAGCGTAGACAGATCAAGCTATGGCTACACCTTC.

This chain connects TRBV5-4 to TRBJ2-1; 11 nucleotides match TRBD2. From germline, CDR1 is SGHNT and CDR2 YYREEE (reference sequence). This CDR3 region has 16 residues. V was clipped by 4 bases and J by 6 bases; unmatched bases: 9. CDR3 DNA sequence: TGTGCCAGCAGCGTGGTCCAAGGACTAGCGGGCAATGAGCAGTTCTTC. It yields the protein CASSVVQGLAGNEQFF.

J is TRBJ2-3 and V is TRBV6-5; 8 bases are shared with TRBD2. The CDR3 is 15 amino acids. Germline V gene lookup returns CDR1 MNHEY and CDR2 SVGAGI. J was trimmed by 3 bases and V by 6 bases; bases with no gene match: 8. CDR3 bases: TGTGCCAGCAGCTGGACCAGCGGGAGAACAGATACGCAGTATTTT. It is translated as CASSWTSGRTDTQYF.

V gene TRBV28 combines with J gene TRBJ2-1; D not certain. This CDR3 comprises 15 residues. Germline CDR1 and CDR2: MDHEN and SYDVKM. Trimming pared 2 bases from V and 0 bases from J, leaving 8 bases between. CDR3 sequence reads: CASSLLPSSYNEQFF. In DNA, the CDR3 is TGTGCCAGCAGTTTACTCCCGAGCTCCTACAATGAGCAGTTCTTC.

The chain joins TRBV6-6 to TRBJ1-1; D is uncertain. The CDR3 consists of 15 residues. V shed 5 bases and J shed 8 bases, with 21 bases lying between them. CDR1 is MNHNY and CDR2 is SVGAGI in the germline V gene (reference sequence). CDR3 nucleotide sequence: TGTGCCAGCAGTATTTCATCATCGGGAGGCGTGGAAGCTTTCTTT. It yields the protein CASSISSSGGVEAFF.

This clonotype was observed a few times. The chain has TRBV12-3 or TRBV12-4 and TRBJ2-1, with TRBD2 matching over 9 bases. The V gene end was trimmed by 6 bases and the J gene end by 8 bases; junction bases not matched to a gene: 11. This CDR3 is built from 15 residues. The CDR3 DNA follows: TGTGCCAGCAGCCCCGGGGCGGGAGGGGTCTATGAGCAGTTCTTC. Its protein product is CASSPGAGGVYEQFF.

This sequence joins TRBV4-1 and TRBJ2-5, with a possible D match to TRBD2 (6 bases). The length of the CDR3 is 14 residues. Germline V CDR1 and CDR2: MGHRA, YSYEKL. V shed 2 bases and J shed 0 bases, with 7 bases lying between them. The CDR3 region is CASSQTGDQETQYF. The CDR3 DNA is TGCGCCAGCAGCCAAACGGGGGACCAAGAGACCCAGTACTTC.

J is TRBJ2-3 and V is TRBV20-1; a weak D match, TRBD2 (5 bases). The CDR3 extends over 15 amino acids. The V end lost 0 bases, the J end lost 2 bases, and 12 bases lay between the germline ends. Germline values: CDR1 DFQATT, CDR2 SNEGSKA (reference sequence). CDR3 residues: CSARDIRGVTDTQYF. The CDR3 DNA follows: TGCAGTGCTAGAGATATACGGGGAGTCACAGATACGCAGTATTTT.

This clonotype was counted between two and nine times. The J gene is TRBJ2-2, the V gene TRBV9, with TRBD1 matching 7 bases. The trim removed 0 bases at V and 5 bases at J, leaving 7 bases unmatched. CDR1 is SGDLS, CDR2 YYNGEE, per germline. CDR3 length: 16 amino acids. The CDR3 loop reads CASSVERGGLTGELFF. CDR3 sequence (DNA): TGTGCCAGCAGCGTAGAAAGAGGGGGCCTTACCGGGGAGCTGTTTTTT.

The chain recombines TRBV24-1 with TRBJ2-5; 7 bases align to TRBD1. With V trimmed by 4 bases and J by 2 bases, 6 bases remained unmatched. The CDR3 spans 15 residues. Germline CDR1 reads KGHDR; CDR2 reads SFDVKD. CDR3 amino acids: CATSDAGTEQETQYF. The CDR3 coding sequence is TGTGCCACCAGTGACGCTGGGACAGAACAAGAGACCCAGTACTTC.

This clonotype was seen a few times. In nucleotides, the CDR3 is TGCAGTGCTAGACCCCGGGCGAACACCGGGGAGCTGTTTTTT. Translating it yields CSARPRANTGELFF. The rearrangement joins TRBV20-1 to TRBJ2-2; the D is unclear. CDR1 and CDR2 (germline): DFQATT, SNEGSKA (reference sequence). The V and J ends lost 2 bases and 0 bases respectively, with 7 bases between them. The CDR3 contains 14 residues.

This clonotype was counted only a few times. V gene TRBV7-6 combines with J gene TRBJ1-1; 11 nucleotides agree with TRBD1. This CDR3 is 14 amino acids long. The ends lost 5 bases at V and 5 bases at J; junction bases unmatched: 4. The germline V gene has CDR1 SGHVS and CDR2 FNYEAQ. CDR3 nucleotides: TGTGCCAGCAGCGGAGGGGACAGGGGGACTGAAGCTTTCTTT. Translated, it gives CASSGGDRGTEAFF. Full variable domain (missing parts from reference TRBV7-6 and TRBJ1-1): GAGVSQSPRYKVTKRGQDVALRCDPISGHVSLYWYRQALGQGPEFLTYFNYEAQQDKSGLPNDRFSAERPEGSISTLTIQRTEQRDSAMYRCASSGGDRGTEAFFGQGTRLTVV.